Shown below are 5 T cell receptor beta chains from a single sample sequenced in a study of T cells in localized non-small cell lung cancer. Assay used: immunoSEQ multiplex PCR; TCRdb lists only in-frame clones, some missing. This sample has tens of thousands of clones, with more than 65% found just once. Sequencing used PBMCs, obtained before any cancer treatment. Receptors were obtained from a man aged 35 to 70 with stage II lung adenocarcinoma.

The count of this clone is one. The V and J genes are TRBV19 and TRBJ2-6; D possibly uses TRBD1 or TRBD2 (5 bases each). The CDR3 has 15 residues. V lost 7 bases and J lost 0, with 10 bases in between. Germline assignment: CDR1 LNHDA and CDR2 SQIVND (reference sequence). The CDR3 protein is CASKSGLSGANVLTF. The DNA of the CDR3 is TGTGCCAGTAAATCGGGGCTCTCTGGGGCCAACGTCCTGACTTTC.

V and J are TRBV11-3 and TRBJ1-1; D unresolved. Germline V gene data show CDR1 as SGHNT and CDR2 as YENEEA. The CDR3 has 16 residues. V lost 1 base and J lost 4, with 16 bases in between. The CDR3 here is CASSLGEGRPGTEAFF. The DNA for the CDR3 is TGTGCCAGCAGCTTAGGCGAAGGAAGGCCAGGCACTGAAGCTTTCTTT.

J is TRBJ2-1 and V is TRBV2, with D hard to call. V was pared by 6 bases and J by 6 bases, with 6 bases between. There are 11 residues in the CDR3. CDR1 is SNHLY and CDR2 is FYNNEI in the germline V gene. The CDR3 is CASSLSNEQFF. CDR3 in DNA: TGTGCCAGCAGCCTAAGCAATGAGCAGTTCTTC.

A few counts support this clone. The chain combines TRBV5-1 with TRBJ2-2; 7 nucleotides line up with TRBD1. The CDR3 length is 15 residues. J was trimmed by 3 bases and V by 2 bases; bases with no gene match: 4. Germline CDR1 reads SGHRS; CDR2 reads YFSETQ. The CDR3 DNA is TGCGCCAGCAGCTTCCCTGACAGGGACACCGGGGAGCTGTTTTTT. Its protein product is CASSFPDRDTGELFF.

The chain carries TRBV19 and TRBJ1-5; TRBD1 aligns across 11 bases. V was pared by 10 bases and J by 6 bases, with 17 bases of the junction left unmatched. The CDR3 spans 17 residues. Germline CDR1 and CDR2: LNHDA and SQIVND (reference sequence). The CDR3: CATARWDSGTGGQPQHF. CDR3 in DNA: TGTGCCACCGCCAGATGGGACTCCGGGACAGGGGGTCAGCCCCAGCATTTT.